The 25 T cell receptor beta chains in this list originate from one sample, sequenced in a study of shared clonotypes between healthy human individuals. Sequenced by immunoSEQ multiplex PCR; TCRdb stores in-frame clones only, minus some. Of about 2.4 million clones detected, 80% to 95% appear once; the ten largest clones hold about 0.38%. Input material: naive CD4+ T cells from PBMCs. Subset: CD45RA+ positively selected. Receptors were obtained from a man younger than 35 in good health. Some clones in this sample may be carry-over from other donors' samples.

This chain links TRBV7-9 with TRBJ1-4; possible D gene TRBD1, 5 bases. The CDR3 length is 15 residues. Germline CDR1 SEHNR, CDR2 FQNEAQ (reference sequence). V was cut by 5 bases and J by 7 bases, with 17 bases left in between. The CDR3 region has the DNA TGTGCCAGCAGCCCCACTAGGGGTTTAGGTGAAAAACTGTTTTTT. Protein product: CASSPTRGLGEKLFF.

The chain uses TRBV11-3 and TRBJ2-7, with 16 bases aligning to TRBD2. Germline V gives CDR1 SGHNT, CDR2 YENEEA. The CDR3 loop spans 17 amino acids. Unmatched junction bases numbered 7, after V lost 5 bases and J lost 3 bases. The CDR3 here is CASSPGLAGGPGYEQYF. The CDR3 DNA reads TGTGCCAGCAGCCCGGGACTAGCGGGAGGGCCCGGCTACGAGCAGTACTTC.

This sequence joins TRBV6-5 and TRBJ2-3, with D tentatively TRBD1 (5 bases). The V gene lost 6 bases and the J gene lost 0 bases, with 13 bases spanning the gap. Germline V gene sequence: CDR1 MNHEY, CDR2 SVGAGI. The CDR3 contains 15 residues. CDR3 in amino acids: CASRRQPHSTDTQYF. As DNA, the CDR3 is TGTGCCAGCAGACGACAGCCCCATAGCACAGATACGCAGTATTTT.

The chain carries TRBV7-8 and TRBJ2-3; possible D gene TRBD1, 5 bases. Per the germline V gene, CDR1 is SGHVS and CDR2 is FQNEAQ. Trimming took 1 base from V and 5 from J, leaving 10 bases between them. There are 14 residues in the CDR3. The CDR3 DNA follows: TGTGCCAGCAGCTTAGAGGCAGGGAAAGATACGCAGTATTTT. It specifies CASSLEAGKDTQYF.

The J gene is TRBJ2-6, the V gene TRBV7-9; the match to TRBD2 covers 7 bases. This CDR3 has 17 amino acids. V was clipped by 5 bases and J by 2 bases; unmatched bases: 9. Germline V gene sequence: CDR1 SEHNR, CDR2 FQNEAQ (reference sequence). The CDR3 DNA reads TGTGCCAGCAGCAAACCGGGGGGTAATCCTGGGGCCAACGTCCTGACTTTC. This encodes CASSKPGGNPGANVLTF.

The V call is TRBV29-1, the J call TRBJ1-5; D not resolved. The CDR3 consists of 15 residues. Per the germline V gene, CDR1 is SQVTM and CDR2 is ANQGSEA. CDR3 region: CREKDPRLSNQPQHF. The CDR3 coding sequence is TGCAGGGAAAAGGACCCACGATTAAGCAATCAGCCCCAGCATTTT.

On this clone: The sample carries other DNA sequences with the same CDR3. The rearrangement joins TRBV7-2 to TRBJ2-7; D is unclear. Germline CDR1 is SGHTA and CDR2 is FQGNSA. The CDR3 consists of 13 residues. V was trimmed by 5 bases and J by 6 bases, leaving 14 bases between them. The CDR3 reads CASSPGWGGEQYF. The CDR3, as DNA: TGTGCCAGCAGCCCGGGTTGGGGTGGCGAGCAGTACTTC.

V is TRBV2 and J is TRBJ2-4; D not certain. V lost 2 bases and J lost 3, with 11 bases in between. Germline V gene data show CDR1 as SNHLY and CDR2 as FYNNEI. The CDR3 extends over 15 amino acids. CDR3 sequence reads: CASSELTANKNIQYF. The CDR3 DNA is TGTGCCAGCAGTGAATTAACAGCGAACAAAAACATTCAGTACTTC.

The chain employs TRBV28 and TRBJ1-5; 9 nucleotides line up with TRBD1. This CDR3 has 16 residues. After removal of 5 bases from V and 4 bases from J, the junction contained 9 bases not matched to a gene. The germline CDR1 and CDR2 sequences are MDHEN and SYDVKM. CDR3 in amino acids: CASSVGDRALNQPQHF. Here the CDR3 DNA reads TGTGCCAGCAGTGTGGGGGACAGGGCGTTAAATCAGCCCCAGCATTTT.

The CDR3 is CASSVAPSFANTGELFF. CDR3 nucleotide sequence: TGTGCCAGCAGCGTAGCTCCTAGCTTCGCGAACACCGGGGAGCTGTTTTTT. The V and J genes are TRBV9 and TRBJ2-2; D may be TRBD2 (5 bases). Germline V lookup: CDR1 SGDLS, CDR2 YYNGEE. The V and J ends lost 0 bases and 0 bases respectively, with 12 bases between them. The CDR3 covers 17 residues. The whole variable domain, remainder taken from reference TRBV9 and TRBJ2-2, is DSGVTQTPKHLITATGQRVTLRCSPRSGDLSVYWYQQSLDQGLQFLIQYYNGEERAKGNILERFSAQQFPDLHSELNLSSLELGDSALYFCASSVAPSFANTGELFFGEGSRLTVL.

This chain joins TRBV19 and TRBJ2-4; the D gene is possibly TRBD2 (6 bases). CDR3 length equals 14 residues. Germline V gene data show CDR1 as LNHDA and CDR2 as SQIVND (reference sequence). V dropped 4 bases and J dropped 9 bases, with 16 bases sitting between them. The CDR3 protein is CASSKVGSGGIQYF. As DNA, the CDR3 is TGTGCCAGTAGTAAAGTCGGGAGCGGAGGCATTCAGTACTTC.

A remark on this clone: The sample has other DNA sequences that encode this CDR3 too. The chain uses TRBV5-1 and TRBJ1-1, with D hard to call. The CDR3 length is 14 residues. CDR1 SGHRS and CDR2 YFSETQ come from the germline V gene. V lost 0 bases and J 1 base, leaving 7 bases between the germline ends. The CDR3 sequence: CASSLGAPNTEAFF. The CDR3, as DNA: TGCGCCAGCAGCTTGGGGGCTCCGAACACTGAAGCTTTCTTT.

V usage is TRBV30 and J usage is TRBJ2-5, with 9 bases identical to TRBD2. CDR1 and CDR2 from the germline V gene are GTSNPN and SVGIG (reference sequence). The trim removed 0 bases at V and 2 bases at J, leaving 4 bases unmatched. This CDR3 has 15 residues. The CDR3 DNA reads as TGTGCCTGGAGTGTACATGCGGGGGGGCAAGAGACCCAGTACTTC. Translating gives CAWSVHAGGQETQYF.

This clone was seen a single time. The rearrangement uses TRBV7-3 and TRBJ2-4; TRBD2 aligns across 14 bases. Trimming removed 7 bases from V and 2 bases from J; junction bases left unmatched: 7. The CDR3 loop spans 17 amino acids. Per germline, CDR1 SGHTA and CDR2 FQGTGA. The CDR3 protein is CASTHGTSGSTKNIQYF. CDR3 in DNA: TGTGCCAGCACCCACGGGACTAGCGGGAGTACCAAAAACATTCAGTACTTC. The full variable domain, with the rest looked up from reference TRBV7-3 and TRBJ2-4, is GAGVSQTPSNKVTEKGKYVELRCDPISGHTALYWYRQSLGQGPEFLIYFQGTGAADDSGLPNDRFFAVRPEGSVSTLKIQRTERGDSAVYLCASTHGTSGSTKNIQYFGAGTRLSVL.

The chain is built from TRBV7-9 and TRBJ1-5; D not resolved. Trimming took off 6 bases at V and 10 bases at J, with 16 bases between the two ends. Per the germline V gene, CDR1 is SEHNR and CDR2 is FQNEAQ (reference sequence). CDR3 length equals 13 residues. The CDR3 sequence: CASSPNSDGPQHF. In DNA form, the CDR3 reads TGTGCCAGCAGTCCTAACAGTGATGGCCCCCAGCATTTT.

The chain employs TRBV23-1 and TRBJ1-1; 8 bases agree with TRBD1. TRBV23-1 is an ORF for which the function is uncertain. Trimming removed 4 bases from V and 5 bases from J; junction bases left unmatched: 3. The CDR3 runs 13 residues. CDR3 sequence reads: CASSPHRGTEAFF. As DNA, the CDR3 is TGCGCCAGCAGTCCCCACAGGGGGACTGAAGCTTTCTTT.

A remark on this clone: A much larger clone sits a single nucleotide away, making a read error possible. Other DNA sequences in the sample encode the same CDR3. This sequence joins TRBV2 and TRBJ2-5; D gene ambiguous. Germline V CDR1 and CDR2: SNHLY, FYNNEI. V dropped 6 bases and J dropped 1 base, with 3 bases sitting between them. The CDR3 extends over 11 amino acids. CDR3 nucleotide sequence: TGTGCCAGCAGCACCCAAGAGACCCAGTACTTC. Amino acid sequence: CASSTQETQYF.

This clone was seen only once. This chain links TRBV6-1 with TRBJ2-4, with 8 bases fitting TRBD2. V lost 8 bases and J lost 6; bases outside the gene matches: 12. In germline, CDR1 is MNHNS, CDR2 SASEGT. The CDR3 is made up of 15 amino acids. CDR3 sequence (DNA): TGTGCCAGCGGAAGCGGGAGTGCGGGTGGAAACATTCAGTACTTC. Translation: CASGSGSAGGNIQYF.

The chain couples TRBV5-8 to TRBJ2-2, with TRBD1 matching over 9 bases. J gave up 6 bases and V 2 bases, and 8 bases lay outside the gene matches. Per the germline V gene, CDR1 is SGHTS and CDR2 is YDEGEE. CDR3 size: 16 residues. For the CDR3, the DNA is TGTGCCAGCAGCTTTGGGGGACAGGGTATCTCCGGGGAGCTGTTTTTT. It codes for CASSFGGQGISGELFF.

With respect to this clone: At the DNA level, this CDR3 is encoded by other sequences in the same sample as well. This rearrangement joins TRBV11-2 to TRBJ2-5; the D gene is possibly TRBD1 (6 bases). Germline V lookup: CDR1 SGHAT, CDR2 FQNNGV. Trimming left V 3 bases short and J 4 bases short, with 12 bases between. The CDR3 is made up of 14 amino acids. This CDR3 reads CASSFSGRGETQYF. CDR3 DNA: TGTGCCAGCAGCTTTAGTGGCAGGGGAGAGACCCAGTACTTC.

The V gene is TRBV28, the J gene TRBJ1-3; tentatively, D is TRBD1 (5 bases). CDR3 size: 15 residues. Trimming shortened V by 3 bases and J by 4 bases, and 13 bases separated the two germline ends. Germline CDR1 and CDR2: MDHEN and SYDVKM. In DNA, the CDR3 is TGTGCCAGCAGTTTGGGACGGGGGACCGGAAACACCATATATTTT. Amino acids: CASSLGRGTGNTIYF.

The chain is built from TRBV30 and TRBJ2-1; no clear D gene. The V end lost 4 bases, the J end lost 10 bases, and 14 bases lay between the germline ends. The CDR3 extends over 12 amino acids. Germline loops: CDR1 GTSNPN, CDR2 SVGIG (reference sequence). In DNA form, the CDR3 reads TGTGCCTGGATCCCTCTTTTTGGGGAGCAGTTCTTC. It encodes CAWIPLFGEQFF.

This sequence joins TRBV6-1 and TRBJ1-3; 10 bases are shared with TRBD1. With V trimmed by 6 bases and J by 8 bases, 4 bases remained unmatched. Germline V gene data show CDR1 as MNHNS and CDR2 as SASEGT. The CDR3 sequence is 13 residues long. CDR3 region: CASRTGGWHTIYF. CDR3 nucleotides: TGTGCCAGCAGGACAGGGGGCTGGCACACCATATATTTT.

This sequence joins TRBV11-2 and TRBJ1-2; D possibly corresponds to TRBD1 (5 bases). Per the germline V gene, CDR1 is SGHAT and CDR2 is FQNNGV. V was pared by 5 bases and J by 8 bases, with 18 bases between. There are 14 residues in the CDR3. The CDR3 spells CASSPGQGVPGYTF. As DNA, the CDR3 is TGTGCCAGCAGCCCGGGGCAGGGAGTACCCGGCTACACCTTC. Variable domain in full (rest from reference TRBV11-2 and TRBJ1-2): EAGVAQSPRYKIIEKRQSVAFWCNPISGHATLYWYQQILGQGPKLLIQFQNNGVVDDSQLPKDRFSAERLKGVDSTLKIQPAKLEDSAVYLCASSPGQGVPGYTFGSGTRLTVV.

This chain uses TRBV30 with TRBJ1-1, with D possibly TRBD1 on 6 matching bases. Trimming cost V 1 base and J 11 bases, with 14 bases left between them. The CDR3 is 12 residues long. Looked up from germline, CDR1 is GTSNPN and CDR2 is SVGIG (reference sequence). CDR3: CAWSATRGGAFF. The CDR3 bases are TGTGCCTGGAGTGCAACCAGGGGAGGGGCTTTCTTT.